The source of this TCR beta chain is a study of T cell responses to AZD1222 COVID-19 vaccine. Germline values: CDR1 SEHNR, CDR2 FQNEAQ (reference sequence). The CDR3 sequence is 13 residues long. The germline V and J ends were trimmed by 5 bases and 3 bases, with 11 bases remaining between them. Generated by immunoSEQ multiplex PCR, the TCRdb table keeps only in-frame clones and is missing some. The table includes over 150,000 clones, 90% detected once. This specimen consisted of peripheral blood, obtained on day 0 of AZD1222 vaccination. The chain joins TRBV7-9 to TRBJ2-7, with D maybe TRBD2 (5 bases). The sequence was obtained from an adult in good health. The CDR3 DNA follows: TGTGCCAGCAGCGCACCGGGGAGCTACGAGCAGTACTTC. Protein sequence: CASSAPGSYEQYF.